Each of the 14 T cell receptor beta chains below was sequenced from the same sample in a study of memory CD4+ T cells and cytomegalovirus serostatus. The sort gate was single viable CD3+CD4+CD8-CD45RO+ cells for memory CD4+ T cells. Generated by immunoSEQ multiplex PCR, the TCRdb table keeps only in-frame clones and is missing some. The sample has over 45,000 clones, 82% seen once. Sequencing was done on a sample of memory CD4+ T cells from blood. These receptors originate from an adult in good health and CMV-seronegative.

The chain recombines TRBV2 with TRBJ1-5; D may be TRBD1 (6 bases). The V gene's germline CDR1 is SNHLY and CDR2 FYNNEI. V was trimmed by 7 bases and J by 3 bases, leaving 16 bases between them. The CDR3 is made up of 15 amino acids. The CDR3 protein is CASTASGQNNQPQHF. The CDR3 region has the DNA TGTGCCAGCACCGCCTCTGGACAGAACAATCAGCCCCAGCATTTT.

The gene calls are TRBV7-2 and TRBJ1-2; 10 positions match TRBD1. There are 14 residues in the CDR3. Trimming at V came to 5 bases and at J to 7 bases, leaving 7 bases not matched to a gene. Germline CDR1 SGHTA, CDR2 FQGNSA. This CDR3 is CASSPGTGEFGYTF. The CDR3 nucleotides are TGTGCCAGCAGCCCCGGGACAGGGGAATTTGGCTACACCTTC.

This clone was found a few times. V gene TRBV29-1 combines with J gene TRBJ2-7; D possibly corresponds to TRBD1 (6 bases). V shed 0 bases and J shed 3 bases, with 9 bases lying between them. Germline V gene data show CDR1 as SQVTM and CDR2 as ANQGSEA. This CDR3 has 13 amino acids. CDR3 DNA sequence: TGCAGCGTTGAAGAGACACAGGGCTACGAGCAGTACTTC. Translating it yields CSVEETQGYEQYF.

The genes are TRBV2 and TRBJ2-1, with TRBD1 identical over 11 bases. The germline CDR1 and CDR2 sequences are SNHLY and FYNNEI. V shed 3 bases and J 7 bases; nucleotides not matched to a gene: 8. The CDR3 totals 16 residues. The CDR3 nucleotides read TGTGCCAGCAGTGACCGGACAGGGGGCGCCAGAAATGAGCAGTTCTTC. Amino acids: CASSDRTGGARNEQFF. Complete variable domain (other parts from reference TRBV2 and TRBJ2-1): EPEVTQTPSHQVTQMGQEVILRCVPISNHLYFYWYRQILGQKVEFLVSFYNNEISEKSEIFDDQFSVERPDGSNFTLKIRSTKLEDSAMYFCASSDRTGGARNEQFFGPGTRLTVL.

The J gene is TRBJ1-2, the V gene TRBV18; TRBD1 might be the D (6 bases). The CDR3 is 16 residues long. Looked up from germline, CDR1 is KGHSH and CDR2 is LQKENI. The V end lost 2 bases, the J end lost 1 base, and 14 bases lay between the germline ends. The CDR3 reads CASSPKSGTFNYGYTF. As DNA, the CDR3 is TGTGCCAGCTCACCAAAATCCGGGACATTTAACTATGGCTACACCTTC.

The genes are TRBV10-3 and TRBJ2-3; D is perhaps TRBD1 (5 bases). CDR1 ENHRY and CDR2 SYGVKD come from the germline V gene. V dropped 6 bases and J dropped 1 base, with 17 bases sitting between them. This CDR3 spans 16 amino acids. The CDR3 coding sequence is TGTGCCATCAGGGTCGCAGGGATGCTAGGCACAGATACGCAGTATTTT. This gives the protein CAIRVAGMLGTDTQYF.

J is TRBJ2-1 and V is TRBV28; 12 positions match TRBD2. The germline CDR1 and CDR2 sequences are MDHEN and SYDVKM. J lost 4 bases, V lost 5 bases, and 6 bases had no gene match. CDR3 size: 16 residues. For the CDR3, the DNA is TGTGCCAGCAGTACTCCTAGCGGGGGGGGATACAATGAGCAGTTCTTC. Its protein is CASSTPSGGGYNEQFF. The full variable domain, in which reference TRBV28 and TRBJ2-1 provide the parts outside the CDR3, is DVKVTQSSRYLVKRTGEKVFLECVQDMDHENMFWYRQDPGLGLRLIYFSYDVKMKEKGDIPEGYSVSREKKERFSLILESASTNQTSMYLCASSTPSGGGYNEQFFGPGTRLTVL.

The V gene is TRBV19, the J gene TRBJ1-5, with D uncertain. Germline V gives CDR1 LNHDA, CDR2 SQIVND (reference sequence). The CDR3 extends over 16 amino acids. Trimming removed 3 bases at V and 0 bases at J, with 12 bases between. For the CDR3, the DNA is TGTGCCAGTAGTATTTTGGAGGCCCGTAGCAATCAGCCCCAGCATTTT. Protein product: CASSILEARSNQPQHF.

Points on this clone: At one end the junction does not follow the germline gene, possibly because of a read error. V usage is TRBV4-3 and J usage is TRBJ2-1, with 8 bases lining up with TRBD1. In germline, CDR1 is LGHNA, CDR2 YSLEER. This CDR3 spans 18 amino acids. The chain's CDR3 is CASRQEYRGVPLGNEQFF. The CDR3 DNA reads TGCGCCAGCAGACAAGAGTACAGGGGGGTTCCTTTGGGAAATGAGCAGTTCTTC.

The CDR3 reads CASRPQRVNTGELFF. The CDR3 nucleotides read TGTGCCAGCAGACCCCAGAGGGTAAACACCGGGGAGCTGTTTTTT. The V and J genes are TRBV2 and TRBJ2-2, with D possibly TRBD2 on 5 matching bases. The germline CDR1 and CDR2 sequences are SNHLY and FYNNEI. The CDR3 has 15 amino acids. Trimming cost V 6 bases and J 2 bases, with 13 bases left between them.

Comments on this clone: Within the sample, other DNA sequences also encode this same CDR3. J is TRBJ2-7 and V is TRBV7-6; weak D call: TRBD1 (6 bases). The CDR3 has 16 amino acids. Between the trimmed V and J ends, which lost 3 bases and 5 bases, there was a span of 20 bases. Germline values: CDR1 SGHVS, CDR2 FNYEAQ. The CDR3 DNA follows: TGTGCCAGCAGCTTGGCAGCGCAGGTGGACAGTAACGAGCAGTACTTC. The encoded protein is CASSLAAQVDSNEQYF.

The chain carries TRBV5-4 and TRBJ1-2, with 10 bases matching TRBD1. CDR1 is SGHNT, CDR2 YYREEE, per germline (reference sequence). The J segment lost 4 bases and the V segment lost 2 bases, leaving 2 bases of the junction unmatched. CDR3 length equals 14 residues. For the CDR3, the DNA is TGTGCCAGCAGCTTAGGACAGGGGGTCTATGGCTACACCTTC. Translating it yields CASSLGQGVYGYTF.

This clone occurred once. This sequence joins TRBV7-8 and TRBJ1-2, with D perhaps matching TRBD1 (6 bases). Trimming took off 1 base at V and 8 bases at J, with 11 bases between the two ends. The germline V gene encodes CDR1 SGHVS and CDR2 FQNEAQ. This CDR3 region has 13 residues. The CDR3 DNA follows: TGTGCCAGCAGCTTAGGGGGGCAAATAGGCTACACCTTC. This encodes CASSLGGQIGYTF.

J is TRBJ2-7 and V is TRBV23-1, with a weak D call TRBD2 (5 bases). TRBV23-1 is reported as an ORF; its role is uncertain. V was trimmed by 10 bases and J by 7 bases, leaving 23 bases between them. The CDR3 is made up of 14 amino acids. CDR3 in amino acids: CATHSDGLVREQYF. The CDR3, as DNA: TGCGCCACCCATTCGGACGGACTGGTGAGAGAGCAGTACTTC.